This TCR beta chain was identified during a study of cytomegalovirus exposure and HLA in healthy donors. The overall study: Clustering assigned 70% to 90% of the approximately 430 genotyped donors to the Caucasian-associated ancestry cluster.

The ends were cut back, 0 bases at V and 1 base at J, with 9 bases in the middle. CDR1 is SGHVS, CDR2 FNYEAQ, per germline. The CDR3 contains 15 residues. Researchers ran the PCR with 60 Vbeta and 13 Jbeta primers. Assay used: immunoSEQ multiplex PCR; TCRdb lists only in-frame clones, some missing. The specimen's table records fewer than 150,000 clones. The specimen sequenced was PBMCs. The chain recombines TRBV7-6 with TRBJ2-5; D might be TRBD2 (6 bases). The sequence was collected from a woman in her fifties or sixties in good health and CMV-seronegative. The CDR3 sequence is CASSLAWRGQETQYF. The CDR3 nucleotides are TGTGCCAGCAGCTTAGCTTGGAGGGGCCAAGAGACCCAGTACTTC.